The sample holds a few counts of the clone carrying this T cell receptor beta chain. The data stem from a study of OX40 agonist ivuxolimab in advanced cancers. This table comes from immunoSEQ multiplex PCR, and its TCRdb copy is limited to in-frame clones, with some not included. Of about 42,000 clones listed, around four fifths are singletons. Trimming took 6 bases from V and 0 from J; bases not matched to a gene: 10. The CDR3 has 17 residues. Looked up from germline, CDR1 is KGHSH and CDR2 is LQKENI. This specimen consisted of CD4+ or CD8+ T cells sorted from blood, obtained in a trial of the OX40 agonist ivuxolimab. J is TRBJ1-3 and V is TRBV18; 8 bases line up with TRBD1. This TCR derives from an adult with an advanced solid tumor such as melanoma, head and neck, liver or kidney cancer. The CDR3 loop reads CASSRDRLDPSGNTIYF. DNA for the CDR3: TGTGCCAGCTCCCGGGACAGGCTTGACCCCTCTGGAAACACCATATATTTT.